This T cell receptor beta chain was captured in a study of blood T cell repertoires in COVID-19. Study as a whole: Nucleic acid was either cDNA or gDNA, and it came from T cells, B-cell-depleted T cells, or PBMCs.

As handled by the study authors: Quantification of nucleated cells was approximated via reference gene primer amplification. This table comes from immunoSEQ multiplex PCR, and its TCRdb copy is limited to in-frame clones, with some not included. The V and J calls and clone size were taken over from that table, and D and trimming were inferred from the DNA. The table includes almost 65,000 clones, approximately 85% detected once. This TCR was recovered from a woman aged 60 to 75 with COVID-19, enrolled during active disease. Material for sequencing was peripheral blood.

CDR3 DNA: TGCGCCAGCAGCACCAGGGGGAGAGAGACCCAGTACTTC. The encoded protein is CASSTRGRETQYF. The chain carries TRBV5-1 and TRBJ2-5, with TRBD1 identical over 7 bases. The CDR3 is made up of 13 amino acids. CDR1 and CDR2 (germline): SGHRS, YFSETQ. The V segment lost 4 bases and the J segment 4 bases; nucleotides outside the gene matches: 4.